Each of the 5 T cell receptor beta chains below was sequenced from the same sample in a study of blood T cell repertoires in COVID-19. This table comes from immunoSEQ multiplex PCR, and its TCRdb copy is limited to in-frame clones, with some not included. The data contain 200,000 to 250,000 clones, 80% of them singletons. The sample was peripheral blood. All receptors come from a human donor in a cohort sampled during active COVID-19.

The J gene is TRBJ1-6, the V gene TRBV13; TRBD1 is a possible D gene (5 bases). The germline CDR1 and CDR2 sequences are PRHDT and FYEKMQ (reference sequence). This CDR3 spans 15 amino acids. Trimming stripped 5 bases from V and 5 bases from J, with 13 bases between. The CDR3 protein is CASSLRDGNNSPLHF. As DNA, the CDR3 is TGTGCCAGCAGCCTGCGGGACGGTAATAATTCACCCCTCCACTTT.

This clone turned up a few times. The V gene is TRBV6-5, the J gene TRBJ1-1; D unresolved. Trimming shortened V by 7 bases and J by 3 bases, and 15 bases separated the two germline ends. In germline, CDR1 is MNHEY, CDR2 SVGAGI. This CDR3 is 14 amino acids long. CDR3 nucleotide sequence: TGTGCCAGCAAAGCCCGCGCAGCGGACACTGAAGCTTTCTTT. This codes for CASKARAADTEAFF.

The genes are TRBV7-2 and TRBJ1-2; TRBD1 agrees at 9 bases. Germline V gene data show CDR1 as SGHTA and CDR2 as FQGNSA. V shed 5 bases and J 2 bases; nucleotides not matched to a gene: 9. The CDR3 extends over 16 amino acids. CDR3 in amino acids: CASSPRTGDGNYGYTF. Here the CDR3 DNA reads TGTGCCAGCAGCCCCCGGACAGGGGACGGGAACTATGGCTACACCTTC.

The chain is built from TRBV15 and TRBJ1-3; D may be TRBD1 (5 bases). Trimming left V 1 base short and J 2 bases short, with 12 bases between. Germline V gives CDR1 LNHNV, CDR2 YYDKDF (reference sequence). The CDR3 covers 16 residues. CDR3 nucleotide sequence: TGTGCCACCAGCAGAGTGGGGGGGAGGACTGGAAACACCATATATTTT. Translation gives CATSRVGGRTGNTIYF.

The chain uses TRBV11-3 and TRBJ1-6; D is undetermined. The CDR3 covers 16 residues. The germline CDR1 and CDR2 sequences are SGHNT and YENEEA. V dropped 10 bases and J dropped 0 bases, with 16 bases sitting between them. CDR3 in amino acids: CANLLFASSYNSPLHF. CDR3 nucleotides: TGTGCCAATCTTCTTTTTGCTAGCTCCTATAATTCACCCCTCCACTTT.